The source of this TCR beta chain is a study of blood T cell repertoires in COVID-19. In the study overall: Samples representing acute and convalescent COVID-19 were sourced from the United States, Italy and Spain. PBMCs, B-cell-depleted T cells, or T cells were the source of the cDNA or gDNA that made up the material.

Germline V gives CDR1 SQVTM, CDR2 ANQGSEA. Germline trimming cut 6 bases from V and 3 bases from J; bases unmatched to any gene: 8. The CDR3 spans 14 residues. Some clones are missing from TCRdb's copy, which holds only in-frame ones; the method was immunoSEQ multiplex PCR. The sample lists about 210,000 clones, 85% seen once, with 15% to 20% in the top ten. The sequenced sample was PBMCs or T cells enriched from blood (not recorded which). This clonotype was obtained from a man aged 40-49 years who had recovered from COVID-19. The chain joins TRBV29-1 to TRBJ2-5; the match to TRBD2 covers 9 bases. DNA for the CDR3: TGCAGCGTGGGCAAGAGACTAGCGGAAGAGACCCAGTACTTC. The encoded protein is CSVGKRLAEETQYF.